The entry that follows covers one T cell receptor beta chain sequence. Its recognized antigen is unknown. No base qualities exist here, and no much larger clone lies one base off it. The data were obtained in a study of OX40 agonist ivuxolimab in advanced cancers. Study-level background: Ivuxolimab, which targeted the costimulatory receptor OX40 (CD134), was an agonistic, fully human IgG2 monoclonal antibody. Intravenous ivuxolimab was administered to patients every 2 weeks at six dose levels: 0.01, 0.1, 0.3, 1.5, 3 and 10 mg/kg. Of the 50 or so patients in dose escalation, about 20 had hepatocellular carcinoma, some 15 had melanoma, 9 had renal cell carcinoma and 9 had head and neck cancer. The dose-escalation cohort was around 83% male with a mean age of roughly 62 years, ranging from roughly 20 to 85. Patients were allowed to have had prior anti-PD-1, anti-PD-L1 or anti-CTLA-4 therapy, and roughly two fifths of the dose-escalation patients had been treated with checkpoint inhibitors. Partial responses occurred in three dose-escalation patients: two with cutaneous melanoma and one with hepatocellular carcinoma. Peripheral TCRbeta sequencing aimed to test whether ivuxolimab altered TCR sequence diversity and caused clonal T-cell expansion. The monotherapy dose-escalation portion (N = 52 patients) of the phase I ivuxolimab trial is reported in the paper. What the study reported, not specific to this receptor: The antigen specificity of the clonally expanded peripheral T cells was not determined. After ivuxolimab, expanded clones were on average more numerous among CD8+ T cells than among CD4+ T cells. In the 0.1-3.0 mg/kg groups, partial responders had among the lowest normalized peripheral clonal expansion, particularly in CD8+ T cells. At doses of 0.1 to 3.0 mg/kg, clonal expansion of both CD4+ and CD8+ blood T cells was observed from baseline to week 6. Low levels of normalized T-cell clonal expansion were also seen in some patients who did not respond.

The trial excluded patients who had a history of autoimmune disease or were on systemic immunosuppression. Peripheral blood for TCR sequencing was collected from all dose cohorts at baseline, on cycle 4 day 1, and on cycle 7 day 1. Samples were obtained from an open-label, multicenter, first-in-human phase I dose-escalation trial of ivuxolimab. Adults with locally advanced or metastatic head and neck squamous cell, hepatocellular, melanoma or renal cell carcinoma were enrolled in the trial. Before TCR sequencing, CD4+ T cells and CD8+ T cells from peripheral blood were sorted into separate populations. Via the germline V gene, CDR1 is KGHSH and CDR2 LQKENI. Deletion took 3 bases off V and 0 bases off J, with a span of 6 bases between the germline ends. From its cysteine to its phenylalanine, the CDR3 spans 14 amino acids. Only the CDR3 part of the read is kept: 42 bases, read in frame from the first base.

Genomic DNA was extracted from sorted cells for sequencing of the TCRbeta CDR3 region. TCRbeta CDR3 regions were sequenced using the immunoSEQ Assay. The source is immuneACCESS, and TCRdb retained only in-frame sequences with V and J called. Part of the clones is not carried over; for the studies checked, unresolved V genes explain less than half of this, and the remainder is unexplained. The sample data list roughly 60,000 clones, and more than 70% of these were observed just once. The top ten constitute 5% to 5.5% of the sample. The clonotype originates from an adult with an advanced solid tumor such as melanoma, head and neck, liver or kidney cancer. This specimen was CD4+ or CD8+ T cells sorted from blood, taken in a trial of the OX40 agonist ivuxolimab. This chain joins TRBV18 to TRBJ1-5, with no D gene named confidently. The CDR3 here reads CASSPPDSNQPQHF. Here is the DNA: TGTGCCAGCTCACCCCCGGATAGCAATCAGCCCCAGCATTTT.